The 17 T cell receptor beta chains reported below all come from one sample, sequenced in a study of blood T cell repertoires in COVID-19. Measured with immunoSEQ multiplex PCR; TCRdb has only the in-frame clones, and not every one. The repertoire holds fewer than 250,000 clones, roughly 82% seen once, with approximately 4.8% in the top ten. The sequenced material came from peripheral blood. The receptors were sampled from an older woman with acute or convalescent COVID-19.

This clone occurred once. The CDR3 spells CSVDSSEKLFF. The DNA of the CDR3 is TGCAGCGTTGACAGTTCTGAAAAACTGTTTTTT. The chain has TRBV29-1 and TRBJ1-4; no clear D. CDR3 length: 11 residues. Germline V gives CDR1 SQVTM, CDR2 ANQGSEA. Between the trimmed V and J ends, which lost 3 bases and 7 bases, there was a span of 6 bases.

This clone was counted once. V usage is TRBV7-2 and J usage is TRBJ2-5, with D possibly being TRBD2 (7 bases). This CDR3 has 13 residues. Germline-derived CDR1 and CDR2 are SGHTA and FQGNSA. The ends were cut back, 3 bases at V and 5 bases at J, with 10 bases in the middle. The CDR3: CASSFGGRETQYF. The CDR3 coding sequence is TGTGCCAGCAGCTTCGGGGGGCGGGAGACCCAGTACTTC.

The chain joins TRBV18 to TRBJ2-7, with 12 bases aligning to TRBD2. CDR1 and CDR2 from the germline V gene are KGHSH and LQKENI. The V gene end was trimmed by 6 bases and the J gene end by 2 bases; junction bases not matched to a gene: 2. This CDR3 has 14 amino acids. The CDR3, as DNA: TGTGCCAGCTCCGGGACTAGCGGGCCCTACGAGCAGTACTTC. It translates to CASSGTSGPYEQYF. Full variable domain (rest looked up from reference TRBV18 and TRBJ2-7): NAGVMQNPRHLVRRRGQEARLRCSPMKGHSHVYWYRQLPEEGLKFMVYLQKENIIDESGMPKERFSAEFPKEGPSILRIQQVVRGDSAAYFCASSGTSGPYEQYFGPGTRLTVT.

V gene TRBV27 combines with J gene TRBJ1-2, with D maybe TRBD1 (5 bases). Germline loops: CDR1 MNHEY, CDR2 SMNVEV (reference sequence). The CDR3 covers 13 residues. The V end lost 4 bases, the J end lost 4 bases, and 10 bases lay between the germline ends. CDR3: CASSYGGGYGYTF. CDR3 nucleotides: TGTGCCAGCAGTTATGGGGGGGGCTATGGCTACACCTTC.

This clone was found a few times. The gene calls are TRBV5-1 and TRBJ2-5; D not resolved. Germline assignment: CDR1 SGHRS and CDR2 YFSETQ. The CDR3 spans 13 residues. Trimming shortened V by 3 bases and J by 1 base, and 7 bases separated the two germline ends. The CDR3 nucleotides are TGCGCCAGCAGCTCGGTCCCCCAAGAGACCCAGTACTTC. It encodes CASSSVPQETQYF.

The gene calls are TRBV7-9 and TRBJ2-5; possibly TRBD2 for D (5 bases). The CDR3 loop spans 13 amino acids. V lost 0 bases and J lost 4, with 6 bases in between. The germline gives CDR1 SEHNR, CDR2 FQNEAQ (reference sequence). The CDR3 spells CASSLAAVETQYF. In DNA, the CDR3 is TGTGCCAGCAGCTTAGCAGCGGTAGAGACCCAGTACTTC.

This clone was found once. V is TRBV14 and J is TRBJ2-3; D might be TRBD1 (6 bases). The CDR3 loop spans 15 amino acids. V shed 0 bases and J shed 3 bases, with 10 bases lying between them. From germline, CDR1 is SGHDN and CDR2 FVKESK. The CDR3 loop reads CASSQDSGATDTQYF. As DNA, the CDR3 is TGTGCCAGCAGCCAAGATTCAGGGGCTACAGATACGCAGTATTTT.

The chain carries TRBV11-2 and TRBJ2-2, with D tentatively TRBD1 (6 bases). This CDR3 is 14 amino acids long. Germline CDR1 SGHAT, CDR2 FQNNGV. V lost 5 bases to trimming and J lost 7 bases, with 14 bases between them. Here the CDR3 DNA reads TGTGCCAGCAGCATAAATATCAGGGGCGGGGAGCTGTTTTTT. It is translated as CASSINIRGGELFF.

The V and J genes are TRBV3-1 (or the pseudogene TRBV3-2) and TRBJ1-2; 8 positions agree with TRBD1. V trimming: 3 bases; J trimming: 6 bases; junction bases outside the gene matches: 9. CDR1 is LGHDT and CDR2 is YNNKEL in the germline V gene (reference sequence). The CDR3 runs to 15 residues. The DNA for the CDR3 is TGTGCCAGCAGCCACCAGGGGGCTGGGAGGGATGGCTACACCTTC. As protein: CASSHQGAGRDGYTF.

The chain is built from TRBV30 and TRBJ2-3, with D unresolved. Trimming removed 0 bases at V and 6 bases at J, with 10 bases between. The germline V gene encodes CDR1 GTSNPN and CDR2 SVGIG (reference sequence). The CDR3 contains 13 residues. The CDR3 loop reads CAWSVEVRDTQYF. The CDR3, as DNA: TGTGCCTGGAGTGTAGAGGTCCGGGATACGCAGTATTTT.

The CDR3 region has the DNA TGTGCCAGTTCAGACAGGAGCTTCTACGAGCAGTACTTC. It encodes CASSDRSFYEQYF. V gene TRBV19 combines with J gene TRBJ2-7; D perhaps matches TRBD1 (6 bases). Germline assignment: CDR1 LNHDA and CDR2 SQIVND (reference sequence). V lost 8 bases, J lost 3 bases, and 14 bases lay in between. The CDR3 is made up of 13 amino acids.

V gene TRBV5-1 combines with J gene TRBJ2-7; TRBD1 is a possible D gene (5 bases). CDR3 length: 14 residues. Germline CDR1 is SGHRS and CDR2 is YFSETQ. Trimming removed 0 bases from V and 6 bases from J, with 13 bases in between. CDR3 DNA: TGCGCCAGCAGCTTGGTTGCAGGGCCAAGCGAGCAGTACTTC. Translating it yields CASSLVAGPSEQYF.

V gene TRBV4-2 combines with J gene TRBJ2-5; perhaps TRBD1 as D (7 bases). The CDR3 totals 15 residues. In germline, CDR1 is LGHNA, CDR2 YNFKEQ. V was pared by 0 bases and J by 5 bases, with 13 bases between. CDR3 nucleotide sequence: TGTGCCAGCAGCCAAGAGGTCCAGGGGGGCGAGACCCAGTACTTC. It translates to CASSQEVQGGETQYF.

This clone was found a few times. The chain is built from TRBV5-1 and TRBJ2-7, with D tentatively TRBD1 (5 bases). CDR1 SGHRS and CDR2 YFSETQ come from the germline V gene. V was shortened by 3 bases and J by 3 bases, with 16 bases between the two germline ends. This CDR3 spans 15 amino acids. This CDR3 is CASSSGHGSGYEQYF. CDR3 sequence (DNA): TGCGCCAGCAGCTCAGGACATGGCTCGGGCTACGAGCAGTACTTC.

V gene TRBV19 combines with J gene TRBJ2-2; the match to TRBD1 covers 9 bases. This CDR3 region has 16 residues. Unmatched junction bases numbered 9, after V lost 6 bases and J lost 4 bases. Per the germline V gene, CDR1 is LNHDA and CDR2 is SQIVND (reference sequence). CDR3 sequence: CASSPGQGRSTGELFF. CDR3 bases: TGTGCCAGTAGCCCGGGACAGGGACGAAGCACCGGGGAGCTGTTTTTT.

The chain carries TRBV30 and TRBJ2-7; maybe TRBD1 (6 bases). The ends were cut back, 0 bases at V and 7 bases at J, with 13 bases in the middle. This CDR3 region has 13 residues. Germline CDR1 GTSNPN, CDR2 SVGIG (reference sequence). The CDR3 spells CAWSVHRAREQYF. In DNA form, the CDR3 reads TGTGCCTGGAGTGTACACAGGGCGCGAGAGCAGTACTTC. The entire variable domain, with the rest obtained from reference TRBV30 and TRBJ2-7, is as follows: SQTIHQWPATLVQPVGSPLSLECTVEGTSNPNLYWYRQAAGRGLQLLFYSVGIGQISSEVPQNLSASRPQDRQFILSSKKLLLSDSGFYLCAWSVHRAREQYFGPGTRLTVT.

The chain combines TRBV5-4 with TRBJ2-3, with TRBD2 identical over 8 bases. V gave up 3 bases and J gave up 6 bases; unmatched junction bases: 12. Germline CDR1 reads SGHNT; CDR2 reads YYREEE (reference sequence). The length of the CDR3 is 16 residues. The CDR3 reads CASSSGGSGVSDTQYF. In nucleotides, the CDR3 is TGTGCCAGCAGCTCTGGTGGTAGCGGGGTAAGCGATACGCAGTATTTT. Filled out from reference TRBV5-4 and TRBJ2-3, the complete variable domain reads ETGVTQSPTHLIKTRGQQVTLRCSSQSGHNTVSWYQQALGQGPQFIFQYYREEENGRGNFPPRFSGLQFPNYSSELNVNALELDDSALYLCASSSGGSGVSDTQYFGPGTRLTVL.